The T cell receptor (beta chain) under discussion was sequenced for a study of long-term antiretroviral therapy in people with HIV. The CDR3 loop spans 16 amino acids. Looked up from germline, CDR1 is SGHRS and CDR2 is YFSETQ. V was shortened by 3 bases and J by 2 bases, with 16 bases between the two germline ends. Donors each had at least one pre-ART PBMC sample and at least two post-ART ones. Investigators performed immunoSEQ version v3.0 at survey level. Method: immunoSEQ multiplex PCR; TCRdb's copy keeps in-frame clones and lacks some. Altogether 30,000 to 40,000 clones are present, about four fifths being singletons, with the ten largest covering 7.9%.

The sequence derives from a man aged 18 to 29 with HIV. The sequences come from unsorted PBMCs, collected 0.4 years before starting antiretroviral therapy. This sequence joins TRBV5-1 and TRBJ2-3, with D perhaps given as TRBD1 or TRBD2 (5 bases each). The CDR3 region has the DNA TGCGCCAGCAGCTATACGGGACCGGCAGTCACAGATACGCAGTATTTT. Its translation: CASSYTGPAVTDTQYF.